The present T cell receptor (beta chain) was sequenced within a study of blood T cell repertoires in COVID-19. Looking at the study overall: Material from acute and convalescent COVID-19 was sourced from the United States, Italy and Spain. PBMCs, B-cell-depleted T cells, or T cells were the source of the cDNA or gDNA that made up the material.

Original handling: Nucleated cell counts were estimated from reference gene primer amplification. Some clones are missing from TCRdb's copy, which holds only in-frame ones; the method was immunoSEQ multiplex PCR. The DNA gave D and trimming, while V, J and clone size come from that table. The sample gives 98,000 or so clones, approximately 80% of which show up once; over 20% is in the top ten. The receptor comes from a man in his 60s with acute or convalescent COVID-19. Source material: peripheral blood.

This CDR3 is CASSPLREYKNIQYF. The CDR3 nucleotides are TGTGCCAGCAGTCCCCTCAGGGAATACAAAAACATTCAGTACTTC. This chain links TRBV27 with TRBJ2-4; possible D gene TRBD1, 5 bases. V lost 5 bases to trimming and J lost 3 bases, with 14 bases between them. The CDR3 is made up of 15 amino acids. Germline V gene data show CDR1 as MNHEY and CDR2 as SMNVEV (reference sequence).